This TCR beta chain was captured by sequencing in a study of T cell responses to AZD1222 COVID-19 vaccine. Some clones are missing from TCRdb's copy, which holds only in-frame ones; the method was immunoSEQ multiplex PCR. The table has roughly 150,000 clones, 90% to 95% seen once. Study conclusions and caveats: Donor demographics were predominantly white British with a female majority; clonal diversity may be underestimated.

Per the germline V gene, CDR1 is SGHVS and CDR2 is FQNEAQ. The CDR3 contains 13 residues. Trimming left V 5 bases short and J 2 bases short, with 9 bases between. As for this clone: The target antigen is unknown.

The chain carries TRBV7-8 and TRBJ2-5; a possible D gene is TRBD2 (6 bases). This sequence was found in an adult who received the AZD1222 COVID-19 vaccine. The sequencing here drew on peripheral blood, taken 28 days after the second AZD1222 dose. This chain's CDR3 is CASSPGGQETQYF. The CDR3 nucleotides are TGTGCCAGCAGCCCTGGGGGGCAAGAGACCCAGTACTTC.